This is a list of T cell receptor beta chains from one sample in a study of blood T cell repertoires in COVID-19. Measured with immunoSEQ multiplex PCR; TCRdb has only the in-frame clones, and not every one. The repertoire includes some 350,000 clones, 80% to 90% of them detected once, and under 6.5% sits in the top ten. Sequenced input: peripheral blood. The receptors were sampled from a woman aged 45 to 65 with COVID-19, enrolled during active disease. Each CDR3 is given with its conserved first and last residue. The order of the fields is V gene, D gene, J gene, CDR3 length, clone size, CDR3 DNA, CDR3 protein. D genes are given only for firm matches. Some rows have no size entry. The others give once, few or many, or a class for an expanded clone.

V: TRBV7-2; D: TRBD1; J: TRBJ2-7; length: 16; size: -; DNA: TGTGCCAGCAGCGGCGGGACAGGGGGCGGAATCGTTCAGCAGTACTTC; CDR3: CASSGGTGGGIVQQYF
V: TRBV7-9; D: -; J: TRBJ2-3; length: 13; size: once; DNA: TGTGCCAGCAGCTTACAGGGCGCAGATACGCAGTATTTT; CDR3: CASSLQGADTQYF
V: TRBV2; D: TRBD2; J: TRBJ2-1; length: 15; size: -; DNA: TGTGCCAGCAGACAAGGACTAGCGGGATACAATGAGCAGTTCTTC; CDR3: CASRQGLAGYNEQFF
V: TRBV7-6; D: TRBD2; J: TRBJ2-2; length: 15; size: -; DNA: TGTGCCAGCAGCTTAGACCCCCGGGGGGTCGGGGAGCTGTTTTTT; CDR3: CASSLDPRGVGELFF
V: TRBV19; D: -; J: TRBJ2-5; length: 15; size: -; DNA: TGTGCCAGTAGTATAAGACTTGGGGGCAACCTATTCTGGTACTTC; CDR3: CASSIRLGGNLFWYF
V: TRBV10-3; D: TRBD2; J: TRBJ2-5; length: 15; size: once; DNA: TGTGCCATCAGTCAGACTAGCGGGATGCAAGAGACCCAGTACTTC; CDR3: CAISQTSGMQETQYF
V: TRBV6-2/TRBV6-3; D: TRBD1; J: TRBJ1-2; length: 17; size: -; DNA: TGTGCCAGCAGTTCCAGCGATGCGACAGGGGGGCGGTATGGCTACACCTTC; CDR3: CASSSSDATGGRYGYTF
V: TRBV2; D: -; J: TRBJ1-6; length: 16; size: -; DNA: TGTGCCAGCAGTGAAGCTAAGGGGGACCTTTTATCACCCCTCCACTTT; CDR3: CASSEAKGDLLSPLHF
V: TRBV5-1; D: -; J: TRBJ2-5; length: 12; size: -; DNA: TGCGCCAGCAGCTTCCCAGGAGAGACCCAGTACTTC; CDR3: CASSFPGETQYF
V: TRBV15; D: -; J: TRBJ1-5; length: 13; size: -; DNA: TGTGCCACCAGCAGAGAGTCGGGACAGCCCCAGCATTTT; CDR3: CATSRESGQPQHF
V: TRBV14; D: TRBD2; J: TRBJ2-3; length: 19; size: -; DNA: TGTGCCAGCAGCCGTCCCGGGACTAGCGGGAGAGTCAAAACAGATACGCAGTATTTT; CDR3: CASSRPGTSGRVKTDTQYF
V: TRBV6-2/TRBV6-3; D: -; J: TRBJ2-7; length: 15; size: -; DNA: TGTGCCAGCAGTTTGGTCGGGAGTCATGTGGGGGAGCAGTACTTC; CDR3: CASSLVGSHVGEQYF
V: TRBV7-8; D: -; J: TRBJ2-1; length: 14; size: -; DNA: TGTGCCAGCAGCTTAGGAGGAACCTACAATGAGCAGTTCTTC; CDR3: CASSLGGTYNEQFF
V: TRBV6-5; D: TRBD2; J: TRBJ2-7; length: 14; size: -; DNA: TGTGCCAGCAGTCGGCAGCGGGGAACCTACGAGCAGTACTTC; CDR3: CASSRQRGTYEQYF
V: TRBV15; D: -; J: TRBJ2-7; length: 13; size: few; DNA: TGTGCCACCAGCAGAGATCAAAGGGGAGAGCAGTACTTC; CDR3: CATSRDQRGEQYF
V: TRBV27; D: TRBD2; J: TRBJ2-1; length: 18; size: -; DNA: TGTGCCAGCAGTTTATACCCCTGGACTAGCGGGGGATACAATGAGCAGTTCTTC; CDR3: CASSLYPWTSGGYNEQFF
V: TRBV6-4; D: TRBD2; J: TRBJ2-3; length: 15; size: few; DNA: TGTGCCAGCAGTGCGGGGGGAGAACCTTTGAATACGCAGTATTTT; CDR3: CASSAGGEPLNTQYF
V: TRBV19; D: -; J: TRBJ1-1; length: 13; size: few; DNA: TGTGCCAGTAGTATCCGGCGGGAGGAGGAAGCTTTCTTT; CDR3: CASSIRREEEAFF
V: TRBV7-2; D: -; J: TRBJ1-1; length: 13; size: -; DNA: TGTGCCAGCAGCTTCGTTTCTGCTAGTGAAGCTTTCTTT; CDR3: CASSFVSASEAFF
V: TRBV6-5; D: -; J: TRBJ1-2; length: 14; size: -; DNA: TGTGCCAGCAGTTACTCTGGGGGCAACTATGGCTACACCTTC; CDR3: CASSYSGGNYGYTF
V: TRBV29-1; D: -; J: TRBJ2-7; length: 14; size: -; DNA: TGCAGCGTTGAATTAGGGACATCATCCTACGAGCAGTACTTC; CDR3: CSVELGTSSYEQYF
V: TRBV3-1/TRBV3-2; D: -; J: TRBJ1-4; length: 14; size: -; DNA: TGTGCCAGCAGCTCGACAGTGCGCAATGAAAAACTGTTTTTT; CDR3: CASSSTVRNEKLFF
V: TRBV28; D: TRBD1; J: TRBJ1-5; length: 15; size: -; DNA: TGTGCCAGCCTACTCCGGACAGGGGGCAATCAGCCCCAGCATTTT; CDR3: CASLLRTGGNQPQHF
V: TRBV6-1; D: -; J: TRBJ2-3; length: 15; size: -; DNA: TGTGCCAGCAGTGAAGCAGGGGCCGGCACAGATACGCAGTATTTT; CDR3: CASSEAGAGTDTQYF
V: TRBV7-9; D: -; J: TRBJ1-2; length: 14; size: -; DNA: TGTGCCAGCAGCTTATATACAGAGACCTATGGCTACACCTTC; CDR3: CASSLYTETYGYTF
V: TRBV18; D: TRBD2; J: TRBJ2-1; length: 16; size: -; DNA: TGTGCCAGCTCACCACCGACTAGCGGGAGATCCCCTGAGCAGTTCTTC; CDR3: CASSPPTSGRSPEQFF
V: TRBV6-6; D: TRBD1; J: TRBJ1-2; length: 16; size: -; DNA: TGTGCCAGCACTAACCGGGGACAGGGCGCGAACTATGGCTACACCTTC; CDR3: CASTNRGQGANYGYTF
V: TRBV30; D: TRBD2; J: TRBJ2-7; length: 16; size: -; DNA: TGTGCCTGGGTTGGTGTTTCTCTTGGCGGGAGGTACGAGCAGTACTTC; CDR3: CAWVGVSLGGRYEQYF
V: TRBV30; D: TRBD1; J: TRBJ2-3; length: 12; size: -; DNA: TGTGCCTTGGGACAGAGGACAGATACGCAGTATTTT; CDR3: CALGQRTDTQYF
V: TRBV6-5; D: -; J: TRBJ2-7; length: 14; size: once; DNA: TGTGCCATTAGGCCTGGGGGGAGCCCCCACGAGCAGTACTTC; CDR3: CAIRPGGSPHEQYF
V: TRBV5-1; D: -; J: TRBJ1-1; length: 16; size: -; DNA: TGCGCCAGCAGCCTACGCCCCGCCCAGGGAAACACTGAAGCTTTCTTT; CDR3: CASSLRPAQGNTEAFF
V: TRBV30; D: -; J: TRBJ2-7; length: 13; size: -; DNA: TGTGCCTGGAGTCAGACAGATTCCTACGAGCAGTACTTC; CDR3: CAWSQTDSYEQYF
V: TRBV24-1; D: -; J: TRBJ1-1; length: 13; size: -; DNA: TGTGCCACCAGAGGGGTCATGAACACTGAAGCTTTCTTT; CDR3: CATRGVMNTEAFF
V: TRBV30; D: TRBD1; J: TRBJ1-2; length: 14; size: -; DNA: TGTGCCGGGGGGGCGACAGGGGGCTTCTATGGCTACACCTTC; CDR3: CAGGATGGFYGYTF
V: TRBV5-1; D: -; J: TRBJ1-2; length: 12; size: -; DNA: TGCGCCAGTGGCCCAGGGGACTATGGCTACACCTTC; CDR3: CASGPGDYGYTF
V: TRBV24-1; D: TRBD2; J: TRBJ2-2; length: 19; size: -; DNA: TGTGCCACCAGTGATTTGCCACCGGGACTAGCGAACGTCCCCGGGGAGCTGTTTTTT; CDR3: CATSDLPPGLANVPGELFF
V: TRBV19; D: -; J: TRBJ2-2; length: 15; size: -; DNA: TGTGCCAGTAGTATACTGACAGATAGCACCGGGGAGCTGTTTTTT; CDR3: CASSILTDSTGELFF
V: TRBV2; D: -; J: TRBJ1-1; length: 13; size: -; DNA: TGTGCCAGCAGTTTTGACAGGAACACTGAAGCTTTCTTT; CDR3: CASSFDRNTEAFF
V: TRBV20-1; D: TRBD2; J: TRBJ2-7; length: 14; size: once; DNA: TGCAGTGCTAGTGGAAGCGGGAAGGCCTACGAGCAGTACTTC; CDR3: CSASGSGKAYEQYF
V: TRBV18; D: -; J: TRBJ1-1; length: 14; size: -; DNA: TGTGCCAGCTCACCCGGACAGATGAACACTGAAGCTTTCTTT; CDR3: CASSPGQMNTEAFF
V: TRBV24-1; D: TRBD1; J: TRBJ1-2; length: 13; size: -; DNA: TGTGCCACCAGTCCGGACAGGATTAGTGGCTACACCTTC; CDR3: CATSPDRISGYTF
V: TRBV2; D: TRBD1; J: TRBJ2-6; length: 17; size: -; DNA: TGTGCCAGCAGAACGGGACAGCTGGGGGCTGGGGCCAACGTCCTGACTTTC; CDR3: CASRTGQLGAGANVLTF
V: TRBV11-1; D: -; J: TRBJ2-1; length: 15; size: -; DNA: TGTGCCAGCAGCTTAGCGGGAGGCCCCTACAATGAGCAGTTCTTC; CDR3: CASSLAGGPYNEQFF
V: TRBV6-1; D: TRBD1; J: TRBJ1-1; length: 17; size: few; DNA: TGTGCCAGCAGTGAAGCTTACGACAGGGGTTACGAGACTGAAGCTTTCTTT; CDR3: CASSEAYDRGYETEAFF
V: TRBV19; D: -; J: TRBJ1-5; length: 13; size: -; DNA: TGTGCCAGTAGTACAGGGAGCAATCAGCCCCAGCATTTT; CDR3: CASSTGSNQPQHF
V: TRBV27; D: TRBD2; J: TRBJ2-1; length: 17; size: -; DNA: TGTGCCAGCGGACGGCTAGCGGGAGGGATATCCTACAATGAGCAGTTCTTC; CDR3: CASGRLAGGISYNEQFF
V: TRBV4-1; D: TRBD1; J: TRBJ2-7; length: 16; size: -; DNA: TGCGCCAGCAGCCAGGGGCCGGGACAGGGGGCCTACGAGCAGTACTTC; CDR3: CASSQGPGQGAYEQYF
V: TRBV5-1; D: -; J: TRBJ1-2; length: 14; size: once; DNA: TGCGCCAGCAGCTTGGAGGGGGTGCGCTATGGCTACACCTTC; CDR3: CASSLEGVRYGYTF
V: TRBV27; D: TRBD1; J: TRBJ2-5; length: 15; size: once; DNA: TGTGCCAGCAGTGTCTACAGGGGGCGACAAGAGACCCAGTACTTC; CDR3: CASSVYRGRQETQYF